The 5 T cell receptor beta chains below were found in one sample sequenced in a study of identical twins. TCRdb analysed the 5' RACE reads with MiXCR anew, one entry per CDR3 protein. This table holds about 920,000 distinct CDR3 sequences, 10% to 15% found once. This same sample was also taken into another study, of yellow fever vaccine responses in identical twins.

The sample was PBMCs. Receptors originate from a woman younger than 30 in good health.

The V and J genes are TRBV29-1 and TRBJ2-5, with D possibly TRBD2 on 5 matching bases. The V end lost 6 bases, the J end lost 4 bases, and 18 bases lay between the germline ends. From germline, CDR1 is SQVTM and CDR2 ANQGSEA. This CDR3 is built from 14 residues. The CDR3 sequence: CSVHLTEVVETQYF. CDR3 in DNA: TGCAGCGTCCACCTAACGGAGGTGGTAGAGACCCAGTACTTC.

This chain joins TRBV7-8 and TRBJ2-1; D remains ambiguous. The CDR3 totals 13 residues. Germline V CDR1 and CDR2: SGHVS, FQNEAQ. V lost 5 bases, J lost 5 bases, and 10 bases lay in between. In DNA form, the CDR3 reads TGTGCCAGCAGCCGCCGGGCCGACAATGAGCAGTTCTTC. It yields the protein CASSRRADNEQFF.

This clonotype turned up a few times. CDR3 coding DNA: TGTGCCAGCAGCGAAAAAAGCGGTACAAGCTCCTACAATGAGCAGTTCTTC. This translates into CASSEKSGTSSYNEQFF. V and J are TRBV7-9 and TRBJ2-1, with a weak D call TRBD2 (5 bases). The CDR3 sequence is 17 residues long. CDR1 and CDR2 (germline): SEHNR, FQNEAQ (reference sequence). Trimming pared 5 bases from V and 0 bases from J, leaving 17 bases between. The full variable domain, rest sourced from reference TRBV7-9 and TRBJ2-1, is DTGVSQNPRHKITKRGQNVTFRCDPISEHNRLYWYRQTLGQGPEFLTYFQNEAQLEKSRLLSDRFSAERPKGSFSTLEIQRTEQGDSAMYLCASSEKSGTSSYNEQFFGPGTRLTVL.

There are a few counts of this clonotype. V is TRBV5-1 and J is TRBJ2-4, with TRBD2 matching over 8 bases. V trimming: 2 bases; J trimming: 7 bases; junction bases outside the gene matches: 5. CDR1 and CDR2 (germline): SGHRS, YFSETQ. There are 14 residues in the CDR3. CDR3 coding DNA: TGCGCCAGCAGCTTAGCGGGGGAGAAGAACATTCAGTACTTC. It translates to CASSLAGEKNIQYF.

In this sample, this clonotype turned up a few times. The CDR3 region is CSARASRGMGGELFF. In DNA form, the CDR3 reads TGCAGTGCTAGAGCTTCCAGGGGGATGGGCGGGGAGCTGTTTTTT. V and J are TRBV20-1 and TRBJ2-2; 7 bases are a match to TRBD1. Germline V lookup: CDR1 DFQATT, CDR2 SNEGSKA (reference sequence). Trimming at V came to 1 base and at J to 7 bases, leaving 9 bases not matched to a gene. The CDR3 is made up of 15 amino acids.